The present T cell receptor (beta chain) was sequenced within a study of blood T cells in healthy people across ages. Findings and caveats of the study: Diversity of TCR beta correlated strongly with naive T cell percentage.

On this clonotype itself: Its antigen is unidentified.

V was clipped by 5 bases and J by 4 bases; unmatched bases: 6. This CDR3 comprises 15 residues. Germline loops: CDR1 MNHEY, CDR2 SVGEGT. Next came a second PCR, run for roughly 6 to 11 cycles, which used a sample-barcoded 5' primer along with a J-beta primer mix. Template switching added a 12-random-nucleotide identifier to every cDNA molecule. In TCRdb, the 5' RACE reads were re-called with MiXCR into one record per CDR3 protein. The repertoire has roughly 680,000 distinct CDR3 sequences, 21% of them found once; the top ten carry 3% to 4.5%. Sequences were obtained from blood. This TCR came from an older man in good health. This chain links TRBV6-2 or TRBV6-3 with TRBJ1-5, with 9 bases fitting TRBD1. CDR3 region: CASSPGTGPNQPQHF. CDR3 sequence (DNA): TGTGCCAGCAGTCCCGGGACAGGGCCGAATCAGCCCCAGCATTTT.